The clone carrying this TCR beta chain was seen ten or more times. Its antigen is undetermined. This sample stems from a study of early T cells in non-severe SARS-CoV-2 infection. Study details: From unsorted whole blood, bulk RNA was sequenced, and the chains remained unpaired. Study results and limitations: Private and CD4 specificities were missed by VDJdb matching, which favored anti-spike CD8 responses.

The CDR3 runs 16 residues. V was clipped by 1 base and J by 2 bases, with 16 bases between them. The germline CDR1 and CDR2 sequences are SQVTM and ANQGSEA. Unique molecular identifiers (one per individual cDNA molecule) were attached. TCRdb re-derived calls from the 5' RACE reads in MiXCR, one entry per CDR3 protein. The table lists roughly 80,000 distinct CDR3 sequences, 5.5% to 7.5% of them singletons, with roughly 8.4% in the top ten. The clonotype originates from an adult who was a healthcare worker with PCR-confirmed SARS-CoV-2 infection or an uninfected control (not recorded which). The rearrangement links TRBV29-1 to TRBJ2-3; no clear D gene. The sample consisted of whole blood. Here the CDR3 reads CSVEVPSTESTDTQYF. CDR3 nucleotide sequence: TGCAGCGTTGAAGTCCCCTCGACGGAATCCACAGATACGCAGTATTTT.